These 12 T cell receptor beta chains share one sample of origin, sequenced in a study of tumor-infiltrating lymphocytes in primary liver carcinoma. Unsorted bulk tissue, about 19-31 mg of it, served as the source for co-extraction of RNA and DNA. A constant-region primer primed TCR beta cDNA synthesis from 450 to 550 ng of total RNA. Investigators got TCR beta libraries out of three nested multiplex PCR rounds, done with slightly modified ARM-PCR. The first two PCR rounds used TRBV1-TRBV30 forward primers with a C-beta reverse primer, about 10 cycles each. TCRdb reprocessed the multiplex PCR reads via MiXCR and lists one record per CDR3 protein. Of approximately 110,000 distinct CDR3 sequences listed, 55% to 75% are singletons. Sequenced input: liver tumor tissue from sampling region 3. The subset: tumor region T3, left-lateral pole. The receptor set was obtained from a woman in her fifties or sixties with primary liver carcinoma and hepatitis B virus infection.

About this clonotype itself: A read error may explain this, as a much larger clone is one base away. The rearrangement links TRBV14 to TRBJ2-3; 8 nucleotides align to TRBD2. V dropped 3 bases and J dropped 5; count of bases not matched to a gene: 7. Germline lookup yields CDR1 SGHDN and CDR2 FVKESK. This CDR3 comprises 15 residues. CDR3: CASSHPSGFIDTQYF. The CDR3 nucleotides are TGTGCCAGCAGCCACCCTAGCGGGTTCATAGATACGCAGTATTTT. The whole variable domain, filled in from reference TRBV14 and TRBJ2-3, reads EAGVTQFPSHSVIEKGQTVTLRCDPISGHDNLYWYRRVMGKEIKFLLHFVKESKQDESGMPNNRFLAERTGGTYSTLKVQPAELEDSGVYFCASSHPSGFIDTQYFGPGTRLTVL.

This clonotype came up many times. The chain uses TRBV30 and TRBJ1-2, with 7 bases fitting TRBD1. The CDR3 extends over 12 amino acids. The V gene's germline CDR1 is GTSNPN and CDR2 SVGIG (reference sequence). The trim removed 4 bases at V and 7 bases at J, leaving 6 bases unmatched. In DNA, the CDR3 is TGTGCCTGGACAAAGCACAGGGGTGGCTACACCTTC. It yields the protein CAWTKHRGGYTF.

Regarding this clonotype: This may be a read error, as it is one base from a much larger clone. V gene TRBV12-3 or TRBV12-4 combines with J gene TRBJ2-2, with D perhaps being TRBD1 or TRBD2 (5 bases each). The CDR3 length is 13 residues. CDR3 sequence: CASSSRETGEMFF. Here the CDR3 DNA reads TGTGCCAGCAGTTCCAGGGAGACCGGGGAGATGTTTTTT.

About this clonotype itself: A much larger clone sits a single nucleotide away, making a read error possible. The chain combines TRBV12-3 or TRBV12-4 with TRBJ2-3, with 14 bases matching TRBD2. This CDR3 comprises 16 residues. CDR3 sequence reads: CASSPGLAGGTDMQYF. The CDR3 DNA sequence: TGTGCCAGCAGTCCTGGACTAGCGGGAGGTACAGATATGCAGTATTTT.

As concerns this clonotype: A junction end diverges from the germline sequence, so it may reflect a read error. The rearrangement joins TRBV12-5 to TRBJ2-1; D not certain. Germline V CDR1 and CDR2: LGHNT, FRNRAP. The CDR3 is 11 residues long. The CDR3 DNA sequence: TGTGCTAATGGTTTGTGGGCTAAATGGTTCTTC. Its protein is CANGLWAKWFF.

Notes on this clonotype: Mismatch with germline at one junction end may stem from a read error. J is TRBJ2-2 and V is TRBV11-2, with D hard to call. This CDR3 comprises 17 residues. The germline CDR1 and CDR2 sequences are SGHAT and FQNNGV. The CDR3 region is CASSRQEWSVVTRELFF. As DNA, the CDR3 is TGTGCCAGCAGCCGTCAAGAGTGGTCAGTAGTCACCAGGGAGCTGTTTTTT.

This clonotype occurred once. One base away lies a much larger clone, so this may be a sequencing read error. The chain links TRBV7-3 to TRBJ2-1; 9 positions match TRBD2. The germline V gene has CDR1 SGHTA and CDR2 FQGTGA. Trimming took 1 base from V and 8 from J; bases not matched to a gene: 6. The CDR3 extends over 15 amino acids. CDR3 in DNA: TGTGCCAGCAGCTTAATGATTAGCGGGAGCCATGAGCAGTTCTTC. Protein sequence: CASSLMISGSHEQFF.

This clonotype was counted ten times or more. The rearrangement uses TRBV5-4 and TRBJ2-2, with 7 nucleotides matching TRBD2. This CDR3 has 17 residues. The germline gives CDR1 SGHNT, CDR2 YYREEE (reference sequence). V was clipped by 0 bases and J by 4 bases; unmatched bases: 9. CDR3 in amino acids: CASSLDQRGPTTGELFF. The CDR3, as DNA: TGTGCCAGCAGCTTGGACCAGCGGGGCCCGACCACCGGGGAGCTGTTTTTT.

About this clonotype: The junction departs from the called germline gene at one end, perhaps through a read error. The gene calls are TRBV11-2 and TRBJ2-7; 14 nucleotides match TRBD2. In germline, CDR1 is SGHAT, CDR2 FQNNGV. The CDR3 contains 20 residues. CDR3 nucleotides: TGTGCAAGCAGCGCCATTCCCCGACTAGCGGGAGGGCAGAAATCCTACGAGCAGTACTTC. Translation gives CASSAIPRLAGGQKSYEQYF.

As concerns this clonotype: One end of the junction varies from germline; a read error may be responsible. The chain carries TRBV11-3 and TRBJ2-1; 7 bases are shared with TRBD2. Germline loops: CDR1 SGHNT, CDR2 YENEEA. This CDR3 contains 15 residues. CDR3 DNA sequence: TGTACCAGCAGCTTTGGGGGAGGGCCCCACAAAGAGCAGTTCTTC. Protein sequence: CTSSFGGGPHKEQFF.

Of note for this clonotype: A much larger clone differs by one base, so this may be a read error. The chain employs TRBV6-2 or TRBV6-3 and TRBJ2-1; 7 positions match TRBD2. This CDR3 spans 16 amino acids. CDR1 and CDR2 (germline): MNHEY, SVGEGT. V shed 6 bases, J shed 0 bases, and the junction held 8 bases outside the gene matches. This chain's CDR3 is CASRILAYSSYNEQFF. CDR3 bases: TGTGCCAGCAGAATACTAGCGTACAGCTCCTACAATGAGCAGTTCTTC.

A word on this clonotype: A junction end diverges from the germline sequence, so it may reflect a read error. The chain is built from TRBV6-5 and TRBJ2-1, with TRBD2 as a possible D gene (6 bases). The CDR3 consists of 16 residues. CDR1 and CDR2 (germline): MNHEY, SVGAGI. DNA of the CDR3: TGTACCAGCAGTTCTGCGGGGCTCAGCTCCAACAATGAGCAGTTCTTC. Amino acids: CTSSSAGLSSNNEQFF.